The 20 T cell receptor beta chains in this list originate from one sample, sequenced in a study of CD8+CD57+ T cells in acquired aplastic anemia. TCR beta VDJ combinations and CDR3 sequences were profiled from genomic DNA. MiXCR, applied by TCRdb to the reads, yields one record per CDR3 protein. Of about 220,000 distinct CDR3 sequences detected, almost 35% appear once; the ten largest clones hold 1% to 1.3%. Sequenced material: sorted CD4+, CD8+, or CD8+CD57+ T cells (not recorded which) from PBMCs. The receptors originated from a human donor in good health, serving as a control.

This clonotype was picked up many times. The chain combines TRBV2 with TRBJ1-4; unclear D gene. This CDR3 has 13 residues. V was cut by 9 bases and J by 0 bases, with 8 bases left in between. Germline V gene lookup returns CDR1 SNHLY and CDR2 FYNNEI. This CDR3 is CARRDPTNEKLFF. The DNA for the CDR3 is TGTGCCAGGAGAGACCCAACTAATGAAAAACTGTTTTTT.

In its sample, this clonotype was seen many times. V and J are TRBV11-2 and TRBJ2-7, with 7 bases identical to TRBD1. This CDR3 has 15 residues. Germline V gene data show CDR1 as SGHAT and CDR2 as FQNNGV. Unmatched junction bases numbered 7, after V lost 5 bases and J lost 0 bases. The CDR3 sequence is CASSRVGQSSYEQYF. The CDR3 region has the DNA TGTGCCAGCAGCCGGGTGGGACAGTCCTCCTACGAGCAGTACTTC.

The chain couples TRBV24-1 to TRBJ1-1; D perhaps matches TRBD1 (5 bases). This CDR3 contains 13 residues. The germline CDR1 and CDR2 sequences are KGHDR and SFDVKD. The V end was cut by 2 bases, the J end by 4 bases, with 7 bases between. CDR3 amino acids: CATSDWGLTEAFF. As DNA, the CDR3 is TGTGCCACCAGTGATTGGGGACTCACTGAAGCTTTCTTT.

Concerning this clonotype itself: At one end the junction does not follow the germline gene, possibly because of a read error. The V and J genes are TRBV11-2 and TRBJ2-1; D possibly corresponds to TRBD2 (7 bases). The CDR3 extends over 15 amino acids. The V gene's germline CDR1 is SGHAT and CDR2 FQNNGV. CDR3 in DNA: TGTGCCAGCGGCTTATGGGTGGGGGGGCCGAATGAGCAGTTCTTC. Protein sequence: CASGLWVGGPNEQFF.

This clonotype was seen just once. V and J are TRBV5-1 and TRBJ1-6, with a weak D call TRBD1 (5 bases). V was cut by 0 bases and J by 11 bases, with 12 bases left in between. The CDR3 spans 14 residues. Germline V gene lookup returns CDR1 SGHRS and CDR2 YFSETQ. CDR3 coding DNA: TGCGCCAGCAGCTTGGTGGGGCAGAATCCACCCCTCCACTTT. Translating it yields CASSLVGQNPPLHF.

This clonotype was seen at least ten times. The chain employs TRBV2 and TRBJ1-5; a possible D gene is TRBD1 (6 bases). The germline V and J ends were trimmed by 2 bases and 3 bases, with 11 bases remaining between them. The CDR3 length is 15 residues. Germline-derived CDR1 and CDR2 are SNHLY and FYNNEI. The CDR3 DNA is TGTGCCAGCAGTGAACAGGGGAGGGCCAATCAGCCCCAGCATTTT. Translating gives CASSEQGRANQPQHF.

The rearrangement joins TRBV15 to TRBJ2-1; D is perhaps TRBD2 (6 bases). CDR1 LNHNV and CDR2 YYDKDF come from the germline V gene (reference sequence). The CDR3 has 14 amino acids. V lost 3 bases and J 5 bases, leaving 11 bases between the germline ends. CDR3: CATSSLDYNNEQFF. DNA for the CDR3: TGTGCCACCAGCAGCTTGGACTATAACAATGAGCAGTTCTTC.

The chain recombines TRBV24-1 with TRBJ1-1; TRBD1 aligns across 8 bases. The CDR3 extends over 14 amino acids. CDR1 KGHDR and CDR2 SFDVKD come from the germline V gene. V was clipped by 6 bases and J by 11 bases; unmatched bases: 13. The CDR3 bases are TGTGCCACCAGTTTGGGAGGACAGGGATTCAATGCTTTCTTT. Protein: CATSLGGQGFNAFF.

Points on this clonotype: This may be a read error, as it is one base from a much larger clone. The rearrangement uses TRBV12-3 or TRBV12-4 and TRBJ2-6; no reliable D call. The CDR3 runs to 15 residues. The CDR3 sequence: CAGSFSTSGANVLTF. The CDR3 region has the DNA TGTGCCGGCAGTTTTTCGACATCTGGGGCCAACGTCCTGACTTTC.

This clonotype was counted a few times. The conserved phenylalanine or tryptophan is not found at the CDR3 terminus, so this likely reflects a read error. The rearrangement uses TRBV7-2 and TRBJ1-2; 8 bases map to TRBD1. Unmatched junction bases numbered 3, after V lost 0 bases and J lost 0 bases. The germline V gene encodes CDR1 SGHTA and CDR2 FQGNSA. There are 16 residues in the CDR3. The chain's CDR3 is CASSLAPRGPNYGYTL. The CDR3 bases are TGTGCCAGCAGCTTAGCCCCCAGGGGGCCTAACTATGGCTACACCCTC.

This clonotype was counted only a few times. The V gene is TRBV12-3 or TRBV12-4, the J gene TRBJ2-1; D gene ambiguous. Trimming pared 6 bases from V and 4 bases from J, leaving 13 bases between. The CDR3 runs to 14 residues. The CDR3 DNA follows: TGTGCCAGCAGCTGGCTCGGGCTTTACAATGAGCAGTTCTTC. Translation: CASSWLGLYNEQFF.

The rearrangement links TRBV2 to TRBJ1-2, with a weak D call TRBD1 (5 bases). The CDR3 contains 14 residues. Trimming removed 2 bases at V and 8 bases at J, with 15 bases between. Germline CDR1 SNHLY, CDR2 FYNNEI. The CDR3 is CASSETGVPSGYTF. DNA for the CDR3: TGTGCCAGCAGTGAAACGGGGGTACCCTCCGGCTACACCTTC.

In this sample, this clonotype turned up a few times. V usage is TRBV14 and J usage is TRBJ2-4; tentative D call: TRBD1 (6 bases). Trimming stripped 1 base from V and 5 bases from J, with 6 bases between. The CDR3 consists of 13 residues. From germline, CDR1 is SGHDN and CDR2 FVKESK. CDR3 sequence: CASSQAGENIQYF. CDR3 DNA: TGTGCCAGCAGCCAAGCAGGGGAAAACATTCAGTACTTC.

The chain recombines TRBV5-5 with TRBJ1-1; D is ambiguous. The CDR3 covers 16 residues. Per the germline V gene, CDR1 is SGHKS and CDR2 is YYEKEE (reference sequence). Between the trimmed V and J ends, which lost 3 bases and 0 bases, there was a span of 15 bases. CDR3: CASSSFPGLMNTEAFF. The CDR3 nucleotides read TGTGCCAGCAGCTCGTTTCCAGGACTCATGAACACTGAAGCTTTCTTT. The variable domain in full, completed from reference TRBV5-5 and TRBJ1-1, reads DAGVTQSPTHLIKTRGQQVTLRCSPISGHKSVSWYQQVLGQGPQFIFQYYEKEERGRGNFPDRFSARQFPNYSSELNVNALLLGDSALYLCASSSFPGLMNTEAFFGQGTRLTVV.

In this sample, this clonotype turned up many times. This chain joins TRBV7-2 and TRBJ1-1; D ambiguous. In germline, CDR1 is SGHTA, CDR2 FQGNSA. The CDR3 has 16 residues. Trimming shortened V by 4 bases and J by 6 bases, and 21 bases separated the two germline ends. The CDR3 loop reads CASSSWWEGRRPEAFF. Here the CDR3 DNA reads TGTGCCAGCAGCTCCTGGTGGGAAGGCAGGCGACCTGAAGCTTTCTTT.

This clonotype was picked up many times. CDR3 sequence (DNA): TGTGCCAGCAGAAAGGACGTAACGACGTTCTATGGCTACACCTTC. Residues: CASRKDVTTFYGYTF. The chain couples TRBV6-5 to TRBJ1-2; no definite D call. Germline-derived CDR1 and CDR2 are MNHEY and SVGAGI. The CDR3 runs to 15 residues. Between the trimmed V and J ends, which lost 6 bases and 4 bases, there was a span of 18 bases.

Of note for this clonotype: A read error may produce the germline difference seen at one junction end. The V gene is TRBV2, the J gene TRBJ1-6; unclear D gene. Germline V gene sequence: CDR1 SNHLY, CDR2 FYNNEI. The CDR3 runs 15 residues. CDR3 DNA: TGTGCCACCAGTGATGCCCGGGTTGAGAATTCACCCCTCCACTTT. This gives the protein CATSDARVENSPLHF.

The rearrangement uses TRBV5-4 and TRBJ1-1, with TRBD1 matching over 9 bases. V shed 3 bases and J 3 bases; nucleotides not matched to a gene: 3. The CDR3 consists of 14 residues. CDR1 is SGHNT, CDR2 YYREEE, per germline (reference sequence). CDR3 DNA sequence: TGTGCCAGCAGCTCGGACAGGGGTGACACTGAAGCTTTCTTT. Its translation is CASSSDRGDTEAFF.

This chain links TRBV2 with TRBJ1-1, with 7 bases fitting TRBD1. The CDR3 has 13 amino acids. CDR1 is SNHLY, CDR2 FYNNEI, per germline. V shed 7 bases and J 6 bases; nucleotides not matched to a gene: 8. CDR3 amino acids: CASTRGRGPEAFF. As DNA, the CDR3 is TGTGCCAGCACCAGAGGGAGGGGGCCTGAAGCTTTCTTT.

In regard to this clonotype: A much larger clone differs by one base, so this may be a read error. This chain connects TRBV11-2 to TRBJ1-2; D unresolved. This CDR3 region has 13 residues. Germline V gives CDR1 SGHAT, CDR2 FQNNGV. V lost 4 bases, J lost 5 bases, and 11 bases lay in between. As DNA, the CDR3 is TGTGCCAGCAGCTCCGGTCCTTATTATGGCTACACCTTC. Its protein is CASSSGPYYGYTF.